One and the same sample provided the 17 T cell receptor beta chains below, sequenced in a study of T cell responses to AZD1222 COVID-19 vaccine. The assay was immunoSEQ multiplex PCR, and TCRdb's table has in-frame clones only and misses some. Among approximately 80,000 clones, roughly 87% were seen once, and the ten largest hold about 5%. Material: peripheral blood, obtained on day 0 of MenACWY control vaccination. The receptors come from an adult in good health.

J is TRBJ2-2 and V is TRBV30, with unresolved D. Looked up from germline, CDR1 is GTSNPN and CDR2 is SVGIG (reference sequence). V dropped 2 bases and J dropped 5 bases, with 12 bases sitting between them. This CDR3 is 14 amino acids long. CDR3 protein: CAWSRTGRTGELFF. DNA of the CDR3: TGTGCCTGGAGTCGGACGGGTCGGACCGGGGAGCTGTTTTTT.

The chain recombines TRBV9 with TRBJ1-6; 7 nucleotides agree with TRBD1. CDR1 is SGDLS and CDR2 is YYNGEE in the germline V gene. The V gene end was trimmed by 0 bases and the J gene end by 6 bases; junction bases not matched to a gene: 6. This CDR3 spans 16 amino acids. CDR3 amino acids: CASSVEQGPSNSPLHF. The CDR3 DNA sequence: TGTGCCAGCAGCGTAGAACAGGGGCCCAGTAATTCACCCCTCCACTTT.

V usage is TRBV5-1 and J usage is TRBJ2-5; TRBD1 matches 7 bases. Per the germline V gene, CDR1 is SGHRS and CDR2 is YFSETQ. After removal of 4 bases from V and 5 bases from J, the junction contained 11 bases not matched to a gene. This CDR3 has 15 residues. CDR3 DNA sequence: TGCGCCAGCAGCCGACAGGGTGCAATAGGGGAGACCCAGTACTTC. It translates to CASSRQGAIGETQYF.

The genes are TRBV5-1 and TRBJ2-1; 8 bases are a match to TRBD1. Germline assignment: CDR1 SGHRS and CDR2 YFSETQ. J lost 7 bases, V lost 4 bases, and 16 bases had no gene match. This CDR3 is built from 17 residues. CDR3 sequence: CASSPTTGTGLGNEQFF. DNA of the CDR3: TGCGCCAGCAGCCCTACAACCGGGACAGGCTTGGGGAATGAGCAGTTCTTC.

The rearrangement uses TRBV7-3 and TRBJ2-6; no clear D gene. The CDR3 extends over 14 amino acids. Deletions cut 1 base from V and 2 bases from J, with 3 bases between. Germline-derived CDR1 and CDR2 are SGHTA and FQGTGA. The CDR3 sequence: CASSLSPGANVLTF. CDR3 nucleotide sequence: TGTGCCAGCAGCTTAAGCCCTGGGGCCAACGTCCTGACTTTC. The variable domain in full, completed from reference TRBV7-3 and TRBJ2-6, reads GAGVSQTPSNKVTEKGKYVELRCDPISGHTALYWYRQSLGQGPEFLIYFQGTGAADDSGLPNDRFFAVRPEGSVSTLKIQRTERGDSAVYLCASSLSPGANVLTFGAGSRLTVL.

The chain recombines TRBV28 with TRBJ1-4, with D possibly matching TRBD1 (6 bases). The CDR3 covers 18 residues. V shed 4 bases and J shed 0 bases, with 18 bases lying between them. Per germline, CDR1 MDHEN and CDR2 SYDVKM. The DNA of the CDR3 is TGTGCCAGCAGTTGGGTATTCGGGGGCGCGGCAACTAATGAAAAACTGTTTTTT. Translated: CASSWVFGGAATNEKLFF.

The rearrangement uses TRBV5-4 and TRBJ2-5; 8 nucleotides match TRBD1. Trimming removed 5 bases from V and 5 bases from J; junction bases left unmatched: 11. The CDR3 loop spans 15 amino acids. CDR1 and CDR2 from the germline V gene are SGHNT and YYREEE (reference sequence). CDR3 region: CASRSDRGVGETQYF. The CDR3 coding sequence is TGTGCCAGCAGGTCCGACAGGGGTGTGGGGGAGACCCAGTACTTC.

This rearrangement joins TRBV7-8 to TRBJ1-5; 7 bases map to TRBD1. The trim removed 5 bases at V and 5 bases at J, leaving 15 bases unmatched. This CDR3 contains 17 residues. The V gene's germline CDR1 is SGHVS and CDR2 FQNEAQ. In nucleotides, the CDR3 is TGTGCCAGCAGCAACGACGACAGGGCAAGGTACGATCAGCCCCAGCATTTT. Its protein is CASSNDDRARYDQPQHF.

The CDR3 is CASSSGQGAHQPQHF. The CDR3, as DNA: TGTGCCAGCAGCTCGGGACAGGGTGCTCATCAGCCCCAGCATTTT. The chain recombines TRBV13 with TRBJ1-5; 9 nucleotides align to TRBD1. Trimming removed 4 bases from V and 5 bases from J; junction bases left unmatched: 6. Germline V gene sequence: CDR1 PRHDT, CDR2 FYEKMQ (reference sequence). The length of the CDR3 is 15 residues.

This chain connects TRBV7-9 to TRBJ2-7; D remains ambiguous. Germline V lookup: CDR1 SEHNR, CDR2 FQNEAQ (reference sequence). Trimming removed 11 bases from V and 0 bases from J, with 11 bases in between. The CDR3 sequence is 12 residues long. CDR3 region: CAHGPSSYEQYF. CDR3 DNA sequence: TGTGCCCACGGCCCCAGCTCCTACGAGCAGTACTTC.

The V call is TRBV15, the J call TRBJ1-5; tentatively, D is TRBD1 (6 bases). Trimming removed 9 bases at V and 1 base at J, with 10 bases between. CDR3 length: 13 amino acids. Germline V gives CDR1 LNHNV, CDR2 YYDKDF (reference sequence). The DNA for the CDR3 is TGTGCCACACGGACAGAAAGCAATCAGCCCCAGCATTTT. This encodes CATRTESNQPQHF.

The sample holds a few counts of this clone. This chain joins TRBV7-2 and TRBJ1-4; D remains ambiguous. The CDR3 has 14 residues. The V and J ends lost 1 base and 3 bases respectively, with 6 bases between them. The V gene's germline CDR1 is SGHTA and CDR2 FQGNSA. CDR3 in DNA: TGTGCCAGCAGCTTAGATCCCGCTAATGAAAAACTGTTTTTT. This codes for CASSLDPANEKLFF.

The chain uses TRBV2 and TRBJ1-5; TRBD1 matches 7 bases. The CDR3 length is 15 residues. Losses at the gene ends were 6 bases for V and 0 bases for J; bases not matched to a gene: 5. Germline CDR1 SNHLY, CDR2 FYNNEI. The CDR3 DNA is TGTGCCAGCAGGATCGGGACAGTTAGCAATCAGCCCCAGCATTTT. This sequence encodes CASRIGTVSNQPQHF.

This clone was observed once. The chain employs TRBV9 and TRBJ1-4; no firm D call. CDR1 is SGDLS and CDR2 is YYNGEE in the germline V gene. The CDR3 loop spans 12 amino acids. Between the trimmed V and J ends, which lost 0 bases and 7 bases, there was a span of 4 bases. CDR3 coding DNA: TGTGCCAGCAGCGTAGAAGGTGAAAAACTGTTTTTT. Translating gives CASSVEGEKLFF.

The rearrangement uses TRBV7-2 and TRBJ2-3; TRBD1 might be the D (8 bases). Trimming stripped 5 bases from V and 6 bases from J, with 18 bases between. Germline V gene lookup returns CDR1 SGHTA and CDR2 FQGNSA. This CDR3 has 15 residues. The CDR3 DNA follows: TGTGCCAGCAGCCCCCAAGACAGGGGAGGGGATACGCAGTATTTT. This translates into CASSPQDRGGDTQYF.

The V gene is TRBV9, the J gene TRBJ1-1; D is unclear. V was cut by 9 bases and J by 0 bases, with 27 bases left in between. The germline V gene has CDR1 SGDLS and CDR2 YYNGEE. The length of the CDR3 is 18 residues. CDR3 DNA: TGTGCCACGATGGAGACCATTTTGCCGATTTTTATGAACACTGAAGCTTTCTTT. This encodes CATMETILPIFMNTEAFF.

In DNA form, the CDR3 reads TGTGCCAGTAAGAGGGGGCCGCCTAATGAAAAACTGTTTTTT. It is translated as CASKRGPPNEKLFF. The chain joins TRBV19 to TRBJ1-4; 7 bases match TRBD1. The CDR3 sequence is 14 residues long. Germline CDR1 and CDR2: LNHDA and SQIVND (reference sequence). With V trimmed by 7 bases and J by 3 bases, 5 bases remained unmatched. The complete variable domain, with remaining parts taken from reference TRBV19 and TRBJ1-4, reads DGGITQSPKYLFRKEGQNVTLSCEQNLNHDAMYWYRQDPGQGLRLIYYSQIVNDFQKGDIAEGYSVSREKKESFPLTVTSAQKNPTAFYLCASKRGPPNEKLFFGSGTQLSVL.